One and the same sample provided the 6 T cell receptor beta chains below, sequenced in a study of blood T cell repertoires in COVID-19. Measured with immunoSEQ multiplex PCR; TCRdb has only the in-frame clones, and not every one. Counted here are about 200,000 clones, approximately 88% occurring once; the ten biggest clones make up approximately 6.7%. The sequenced sample consisted of peripheral blood. Receptors were obtained from a man aged 35 to 55 with acute or convalescent COVID-19.

This chain joins TRBV7-2 and TRBJ2-7, with TRBD2 identical over 7 bases. The CDR3 loop spans 16 amino acids. From germline, CDR1 is SGHTA and CDR2 FQGNSA. Trimming at V came to 4 bases and at J to 0 bases, leaving 9 bases not matched to a gene. In DNA, the CDR3 is TGTGCCAGCAGCTCCCCCGTAGCGGGCCTCTCCTACGAGCAGTACTTC. This translates into CASSSPVAGLSYEQYF.

A word on this clone: The sample contains more than one DNA sequence encoding this CDR3. The rearrangement uses TRBV2 and TRBJ2-6, with D possibly matching TRBD1 (5 bases). The CDR3 consists of 15 residues. V gave up 4 bases and J gave up 2 bases, with 9 bases separating them. The germline V gene encodes CDR1 SNHLY and CDR2 FYNNEI. The CDR3 sequence: CASSGQGAGANVLTF. CDR3 bases: TGTGCCAGCAGTGGGCAGGGTGCTGGGGCCAACGTCCTGACTTTC.

This sequence joins TRBV2 and TRBJ2-7; 7 bases map to TRBD2. Trimming cost V 8 bases and J 6 bases; bases outside gene matches: 4. The CDR3 has 11 amino acids. Germline lookup yields CDR1 SNHLY and CDR2 FYNNEI. The CDR3 DNA is TGTGCCAGCTGGGAGGGTGGCGAGCAGTACTTC. This encodes CASWEGGEQYF.

The chain employs TRBV7-9 and TRBJ2-5, with D possibly TRBD1 on 5 matching bases. The CDR3 extends over 16 amino acids. Germline values: CDR1 SEHNR, CDR2 FQNEAQ (reference sequence). Trimming left V 1 base short and J 0 bases short, with 12 bases between. The CDR3, as DNA: TGTGCCAGCAGCTTAGGTCAGACAGAGTACCAAGAGACCCAGTACTTC. Translated, it gives CASSLGQTEYQETQYF.

The chain has TRBV10-1 and TRBJ2-1; 8 bases map to TRBD2. The CDR3 length is 16 residues. Germline values: CDR1 WNHNN, CDR2 SYGVQD (reference sequence). V was pared by 8 bases and J by 7 bases, with 16 bases of the junction left unmatched. Here the CDR3 DNA reads TGCGCCAGCCCGACTAAAGCGGGGGTAAGGGAAAATGAGCAGTTCTTC. As protein: CASPTKAGVRENEQFF.

This clone was counted once. The V and J genes are TRBV6-2 or TRBV6-3 and TRBJ2-7, with D maybe TRBD2 (5 bases). The CDR3 extends over 16 amino acids. V shed 1 base and J shed 9 bases, with 22 bases lying between them. Germline values: CDR1 MNHEY, CDR2 SVGEGT. The CDR3 spells CASSYFPSSPLVVQYF. In DNA, the CDR3 is TGTGCCAGCAGTTACTTTCCTAGTTCTCCACTAGTCGTGCAGTACTTC.